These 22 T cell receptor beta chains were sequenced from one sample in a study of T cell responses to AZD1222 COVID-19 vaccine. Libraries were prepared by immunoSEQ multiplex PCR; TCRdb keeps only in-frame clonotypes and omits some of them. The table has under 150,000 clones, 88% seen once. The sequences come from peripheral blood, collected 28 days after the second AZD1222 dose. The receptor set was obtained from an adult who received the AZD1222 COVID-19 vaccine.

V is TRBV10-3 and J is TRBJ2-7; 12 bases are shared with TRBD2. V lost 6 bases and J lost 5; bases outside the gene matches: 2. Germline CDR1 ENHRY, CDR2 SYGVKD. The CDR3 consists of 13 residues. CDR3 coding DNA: TGTGCCATCAGCTGGACTAGCGGGGACGAGCAGTACTTC. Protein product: CAISWTSGDEQYF.

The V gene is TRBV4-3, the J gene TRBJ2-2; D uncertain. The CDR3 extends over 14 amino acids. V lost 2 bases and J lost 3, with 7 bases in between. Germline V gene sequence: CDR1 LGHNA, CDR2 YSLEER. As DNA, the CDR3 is TGCGCCAGCAGCCAATGGAAAGACACCGGGGAGCTGTTTTTT. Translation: CASSQWKDTGELFF.

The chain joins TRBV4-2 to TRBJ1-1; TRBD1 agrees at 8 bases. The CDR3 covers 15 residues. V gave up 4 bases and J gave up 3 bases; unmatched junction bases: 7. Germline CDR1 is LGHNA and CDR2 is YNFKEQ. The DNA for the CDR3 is TGTGCCAGCAGCCGCTCCGACAGGGGTTACACTGAAGCTTTCTTT. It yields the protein CASSRSDRGYTEAFF.

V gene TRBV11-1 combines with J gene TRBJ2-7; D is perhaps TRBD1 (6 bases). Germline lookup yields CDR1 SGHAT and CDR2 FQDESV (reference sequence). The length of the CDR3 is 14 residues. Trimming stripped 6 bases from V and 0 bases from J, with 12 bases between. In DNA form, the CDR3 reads TGTGCCAGCAGGCAGACAGGTTTCTCCTACGAGCAGTACTTC. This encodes CASRQTGFSYEQYF.

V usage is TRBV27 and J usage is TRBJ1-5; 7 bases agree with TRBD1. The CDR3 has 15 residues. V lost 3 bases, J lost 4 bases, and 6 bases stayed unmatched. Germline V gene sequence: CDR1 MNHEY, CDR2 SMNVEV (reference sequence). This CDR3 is CASSFGQGGNQPQHF. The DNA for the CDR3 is TGTGCCAGCAGTTTCGGGCAGGGGGGAAATCAGCCCCAGCATTTT.

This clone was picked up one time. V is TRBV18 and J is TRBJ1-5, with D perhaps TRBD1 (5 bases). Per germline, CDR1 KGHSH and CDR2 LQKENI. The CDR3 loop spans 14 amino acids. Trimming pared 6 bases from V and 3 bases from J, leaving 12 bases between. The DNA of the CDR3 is TGTGCCAGCTCCCGCGGGACGGACAATCAGCCCCAGCATTTT. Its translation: CASSRGTDNQPQHF.

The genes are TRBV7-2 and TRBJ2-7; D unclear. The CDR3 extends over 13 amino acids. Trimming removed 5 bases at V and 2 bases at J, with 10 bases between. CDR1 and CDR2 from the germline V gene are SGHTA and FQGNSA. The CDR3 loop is CASSPQSPYEQYF. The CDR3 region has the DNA TGTGCCAGCAGCCCTCAATCCCCCTACGAGCAGTACTTC.

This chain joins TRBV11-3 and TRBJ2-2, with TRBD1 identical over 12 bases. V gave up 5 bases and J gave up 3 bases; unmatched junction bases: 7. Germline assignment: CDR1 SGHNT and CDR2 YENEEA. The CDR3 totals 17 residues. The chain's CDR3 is CASSPGDRGLYTGELFF. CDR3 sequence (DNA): TGTGCCAGCAGCCCAGGGGACAGGGGGCTTTACACCGGGGAGCTGTTTTTT.

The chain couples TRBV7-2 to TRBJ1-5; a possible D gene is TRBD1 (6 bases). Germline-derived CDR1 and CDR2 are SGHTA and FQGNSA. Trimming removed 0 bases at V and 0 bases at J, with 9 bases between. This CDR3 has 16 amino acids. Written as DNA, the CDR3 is TGTGCCAGCAGCTTAGCAGGGGGGAATAGCAATCAGCCCCAGCATTTT. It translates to CASSLAGGNSNQPQHF.

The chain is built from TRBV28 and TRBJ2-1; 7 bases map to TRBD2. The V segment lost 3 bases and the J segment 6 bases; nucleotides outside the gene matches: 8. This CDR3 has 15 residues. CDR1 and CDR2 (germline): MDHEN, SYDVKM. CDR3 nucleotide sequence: TGTGCCAGCAGTTTTCTAGCGGCCTTTGGCAATGAGCAGTTCTTC. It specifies CASSFLAAFGNEQFF.

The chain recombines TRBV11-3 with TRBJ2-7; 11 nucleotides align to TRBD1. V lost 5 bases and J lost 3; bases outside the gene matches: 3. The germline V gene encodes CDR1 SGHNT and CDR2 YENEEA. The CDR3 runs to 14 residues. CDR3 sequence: CASSKGQGDYEQYF. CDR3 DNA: TGTGCCAGCAGCAAGGGACAGGGGGACTACGAGCAGTACTTC.

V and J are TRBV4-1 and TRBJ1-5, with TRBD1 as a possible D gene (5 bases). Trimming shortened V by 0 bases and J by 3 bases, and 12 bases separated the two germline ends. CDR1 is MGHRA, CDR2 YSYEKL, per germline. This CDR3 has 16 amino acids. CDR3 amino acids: CASSQDVGTNNQPQHF. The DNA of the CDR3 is TGCGCCAGCAGCCAAGATGTGGGGACGAACAATCAGCCCCAGCATTTT.

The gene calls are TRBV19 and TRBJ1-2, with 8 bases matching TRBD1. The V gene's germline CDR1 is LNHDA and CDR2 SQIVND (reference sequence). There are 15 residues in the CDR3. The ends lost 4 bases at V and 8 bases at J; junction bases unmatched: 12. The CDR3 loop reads CASSTGSGGAEGYTF. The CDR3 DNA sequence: TGTGCCAGTAGTACAGGTTCAGGGGGCGCAGAAGGCTACACCTTC. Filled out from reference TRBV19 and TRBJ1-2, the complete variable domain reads DGGITQSPKYLFRKEGQNVTLSCEQNLNHDAMYWYRQDPGQGLRLIYYSQIVNDFQKGDIAEGYSVSREKKESFPLTVTSAQKNPTAFYLCASSTGSGGAEGYTFGSGTRLTVV.

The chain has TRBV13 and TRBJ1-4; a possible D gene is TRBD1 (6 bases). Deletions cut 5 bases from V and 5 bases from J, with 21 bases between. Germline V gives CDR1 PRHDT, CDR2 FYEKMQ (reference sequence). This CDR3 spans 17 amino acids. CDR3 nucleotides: TGTGCCAGCAGCCAAAGGTGGGGGGCGCGGCGAAATGAAAAACTGTTTTTT. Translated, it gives CASSQRWGARRNEKLFF.

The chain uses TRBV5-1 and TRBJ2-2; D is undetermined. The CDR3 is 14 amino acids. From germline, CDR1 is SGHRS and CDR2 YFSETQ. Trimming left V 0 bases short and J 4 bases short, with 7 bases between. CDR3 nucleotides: TGCGCCAGCAGCTTGGCCATCTCCACCGGGGAGCTGTTTTTT. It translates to CASSLAISTGELFF. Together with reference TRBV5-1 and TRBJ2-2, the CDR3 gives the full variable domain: KAGVTQTPRYLIKTRGQQVTLSCSPISGHRSVSWYQQTPGQGLQFLFEYFSETQRNKGNFPGRFSGRQFSNSRSEMNVSTLELGDSALYLCASSLAISTGELFFGEGSRLTVL.

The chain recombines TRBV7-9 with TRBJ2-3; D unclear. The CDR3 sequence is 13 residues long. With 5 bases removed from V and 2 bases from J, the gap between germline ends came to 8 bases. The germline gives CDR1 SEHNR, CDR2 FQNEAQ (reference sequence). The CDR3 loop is CASSLYNTDTQYF. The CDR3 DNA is TGTGCCAGCAGCCTCTATAACACAGATACGCAGTATTTT.

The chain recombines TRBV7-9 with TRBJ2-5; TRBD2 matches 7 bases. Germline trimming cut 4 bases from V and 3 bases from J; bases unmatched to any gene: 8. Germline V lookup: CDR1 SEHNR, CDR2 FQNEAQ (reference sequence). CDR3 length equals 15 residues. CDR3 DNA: TGTGCCAGCAGCTCCCAGGGCGGGGGTGAAGAGACCCAGTACTTC. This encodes CASSSQGGGEETQYF.

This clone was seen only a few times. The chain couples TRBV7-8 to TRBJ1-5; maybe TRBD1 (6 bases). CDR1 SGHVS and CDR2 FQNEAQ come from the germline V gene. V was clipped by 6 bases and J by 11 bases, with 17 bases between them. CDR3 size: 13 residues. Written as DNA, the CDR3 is TGTGCCAGCAGGGAGGACAGCCACTCAGCCCAGCATTTT. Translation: CASREDSHSAQHF.

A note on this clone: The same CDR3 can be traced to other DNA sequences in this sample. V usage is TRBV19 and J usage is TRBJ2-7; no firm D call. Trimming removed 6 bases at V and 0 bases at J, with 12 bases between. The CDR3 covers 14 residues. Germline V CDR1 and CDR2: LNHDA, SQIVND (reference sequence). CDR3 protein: CASSITSSSYEQYF. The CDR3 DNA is TGTGCCAGTAGCATTACCAGCAGCTCCTACGAGCAGTACTTC.

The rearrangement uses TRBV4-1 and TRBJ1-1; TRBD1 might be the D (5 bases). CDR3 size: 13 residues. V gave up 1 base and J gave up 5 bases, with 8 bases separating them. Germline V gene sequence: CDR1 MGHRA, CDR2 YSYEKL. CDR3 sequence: CASSQAGRTEAFF. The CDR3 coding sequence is TGCGCCAGCAGCCAAGCAGGGAGAACTGAAGCTTTCTTT.

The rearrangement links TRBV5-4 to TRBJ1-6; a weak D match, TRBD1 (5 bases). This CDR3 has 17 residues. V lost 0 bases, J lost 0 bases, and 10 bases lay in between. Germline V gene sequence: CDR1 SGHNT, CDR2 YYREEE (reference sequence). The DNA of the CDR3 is TGTGCCAGCAGCTTGGGGGGCAGCAGCTCCTATAATTCACCCCTCCACTTT. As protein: CASSLGGSSSYNSPLHF.

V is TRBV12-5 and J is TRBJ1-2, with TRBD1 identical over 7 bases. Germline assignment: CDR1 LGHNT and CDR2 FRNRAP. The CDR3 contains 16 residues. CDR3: CGWVTQGRQGPYGYTF. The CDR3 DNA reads TGTGGGTGGGTAACTCAGGGCCGACAGGGCCCCTATGGCTACACCTTC. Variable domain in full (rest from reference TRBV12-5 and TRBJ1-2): DARVTQTPRHKVTEMGQEVTMRCQPILGHNTVFWYRQTMMQGLELLAYFRNRAPLDDSGMPKDRFSAEMPDATLATLKIQPSEPRDSAVYFCGWVTQGRQGPYGYTFGSGTRLTVV.